This T cell receptor beta chain was documented in a study of siplizumab effects on memory and regulatory T cells (dated by TCRdb to about 2019). About the full investigation: The study examined how the anti-CD2 antibody siplizumab affects alloreactive T-cell subsets in allogeneic mixed lymphocyte reactions built from human PBMCs. Overall study results and their limits: Among mappable alloreactive CD4+ clones, an average Treg-derived fraction of around 71% was observed with siplizumab, compared with approximately 26% in control reactions. Because sequences below about 10^-5 frequency were poorly captured, only a minor fraction of alloreactive clones could be mapped to unstimulated subsets. Whether proliferating Tregs from siplizumab cultures were suppressive was not functionally confirmed. For roughly 75-97% of proliferating CD4+ or CD8+ clones, no naive or memory phenotype could be assigned. The cumulative frequency of alloreactive sequences traceable to unstimulated CD4+ memory T cells was significantly reduced by siplizumab. Compared with memory T cells, unstimulated naive T cells appeared more diverse, and naive cells seemed to make a substantial contribution to the alloresponse.

As to this clone: Its antigen is currently not known. Base qualities are missing; no much larger clone stands one base away.

Reading the germline V gene gives CDR1 KGHSH and CDR2 LQKENI. Counted from cysteine to phenylalanine, this CDR3 has 16 amino acids. CDR3 DNA only is kept here, 48 bases in frame from base 1. Trimming takes 3 bases from V and 2 bases from J, and the germline ends sit 13 bases apart. Library preparation was by the immunoSEQ multiplex PCR assay. The deep sequencing platform assayed around 94,000 TCR templates per sample. Genomic DNA extracted from sorted T cells was used for TCRbeta CDR3 sequencing. Per the authors' processing: The R programming language was used for clonal analysis of TCRbeta CDR3 data. Alloreactive CD4+ and CD8+ clones were defined by comparing unstimulated samples with post-reaction CFSE-low samples. Regulatory or non-regulatory origin of alloreactive CD4+ clones was assigned by matching sequences to the sorted unstimulated Treg and non-Treg repertoires. TCRdb's version of the immuneACCESS table is confined to in-frame rearrangements and falls short of the full clone set. An unresolved V gene accounts for under half of the shortfall where checked; the remainder is of unknown origin. The V and J calls and the clone size are those of that table, but D and trimming were determined from the DNA. The sample table holds 70,000 to 95,000 clones, of which approximately 97% were seen once. Jointly, the top ten make up 0.025% to 0.035% of the sample.

In addition, sequencing in three donor pairs included unstimulated CD8+ effector memory subsets alongside CD4+ naive, CD8+ naive, CD8+ TEMRA and CD4+ memory subsets. Sorted unstimulated T cells and proliferating T cells recovered from mixed lymphocyte reactions underwent TCRbeta CDR3 sequencing. Fresh whole blood from more than 8 HLA-typed healthy donors was used as the source from which PBMCs were isolated. In this chain, TRBV18 is recombined with TRBJ2-2; the D element might be TRBD1 or TRBD2, as each aligns at 5 bases. The specimen sequenced was naive CD4+ T cells sorted from blood. The sample's cell subset or site label, in plain terms: unstimulated naive T cells. This receptor was obtained from a human donor in good health. DNA sequence: TGTGCCAGCTCACCCGCCGGGACCGAAAACACCGGGGAGCTGTTTTTT. Its product reads: CASSPAGTENTGELFF.